This entry features one T cell receptor beta chain sequence. Its antigen remains unknown. Whereas donors were nominally healthy upon sampling, unrecorded immune exposures were probable. PCR primers comprised 60 Vbeta and 13 Jbeta primers. The data were produced by immunoSEQ multiplex PCR, yet TCRdb's version contains in-frame clones alone and is incomplete. The sample comprises 72,000 or so clones, approximately 80% of which are singletons, and about 8% rests with the top ten. These data belong to a study of cytomegalovirus exposure and HLA in healthy donors. General study findings and limits: Several V segments, TRBV6-2 and TRBV6-3 among them, could not be told apart and were dropped.

V lost 4 bases and J 2 bases, leaving 12 bases between the germline ends. The CDR3 consists of 13 residues. The V gene's germline CDR1 is GTSNPN and CDR2 SVGIG (reference sequence). Sample: PBMCs. The TCR sequence derives from a man between 18 and 29 years old in good health and CMV-seropositive. The rearrangement uses TRBV30 and TRBJ2-7; tentatively, D is TRBD1 (5 bases). The CDR3 is CAWNSGPPYEQYF. DNA of the CDR3: TGTGCCTGGAATTCAGGGCCTCCCTACGAGCAGTACTTC.